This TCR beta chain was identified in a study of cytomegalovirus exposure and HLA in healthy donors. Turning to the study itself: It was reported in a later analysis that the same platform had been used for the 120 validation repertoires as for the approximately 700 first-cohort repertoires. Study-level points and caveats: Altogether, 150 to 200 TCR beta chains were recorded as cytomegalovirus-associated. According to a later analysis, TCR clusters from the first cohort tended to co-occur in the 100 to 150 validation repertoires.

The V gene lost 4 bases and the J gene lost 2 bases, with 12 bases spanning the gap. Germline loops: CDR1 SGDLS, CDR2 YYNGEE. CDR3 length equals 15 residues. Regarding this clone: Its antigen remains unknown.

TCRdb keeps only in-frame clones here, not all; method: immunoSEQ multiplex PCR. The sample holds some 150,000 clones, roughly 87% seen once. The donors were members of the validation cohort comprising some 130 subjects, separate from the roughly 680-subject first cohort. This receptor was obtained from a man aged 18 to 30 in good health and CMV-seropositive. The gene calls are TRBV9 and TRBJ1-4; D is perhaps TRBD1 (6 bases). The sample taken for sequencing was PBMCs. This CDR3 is CASSRTQGTNEKLFF. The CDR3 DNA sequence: TGTGCCAGCAGCCGTACCCAGGGGACTAATGAAAAACTGTTTTTT.